This TCR beta chain was recorded in a study of blood T cell repertoires in COVID-19 (TCRdb year 2020). Background for the entire study: Collaborator samples came from the United States, Italy and Spain and covered acute and convalescent phases of COVID-19. Nearly every sample came with metadata listing a de-identified subject ID, COVID-19 status, age in years and sex. The repertoires were released in a freely available public database meant as a resource for research on the immune response to SARS-CoV-2. The prospective study material was composed of cDNA or gDNA derived from T cells, B-cell-depleted T cells, or PBMCs. The samples were drawn from the first 160 participants of the ongoing ImmuneRACE study and from 1,254 subjects provided by 6 global collaborators. Where available, HLA class I and class II types were obtained from metadata supplied by the sample provider rather than from assay-based typing. Deeply sampled blood TCRbeta repertoires from subjects exposed to, actively infected with, or recovered from COVID-19 were included in the dataset. Study-wide conclusions, independent of this receptor: The quantity of clinical and demographic metadata differed by source and by participant and was supplied without curation.

TCRbeta CDR3 regions were amplified from genomic DNA using the immunoSEQ Assay, a bias-controlled multiplex PCR. Turning to the authors' computational methods: Within the assay, amplification of reference gene primers was used to estimate how many nucleated cells each sample contained. Sequence reads were collapsed and filtered to measure the absolute abundance of every unique TCRbeta CDR3 rearrangement. For each sample, productive Simpson clonality was calculated by taking the square root of Simpson's diversity index across productive rearrangements. The source is immuneACCESS, and TCRdb retained only in-frame sequences with V and J called. Part of the clones is not carried over; for the studies checked, unresolved V genes explain less than half of this, and the remainder is unexplained. Clone size and V and J calls were adopted from that table, with D and trimming inferred from the DNA. A total of approximately 200,000 clones appear in this sample, approximately 84% of them only once. The ten largest clonotypes hold 1.9% of the sample.

As regards this clone: Its antigen remains undetermined. Within one base of it there is no much larger clone, and no base qualities were kept.

Whole blood was collected in K2EDTA tubes by collaborating institutions according to the institutions' own protocols. For TCRbeta analysis, collaborators shipped samples as frozen whole blood, isolated PBMCs, or DNA extracted from either of those sample types. CDR1 and CDR2 (MGHDK, SYGVNS) derive from the germline V gene. V is shortened by 5 bases, J by 2 bases, and the region joining them spans 10 bases. The CDR3 covers 13 residues, taking in both the cysteine and the phenylalanine. Only the CDR3 DNA is retained, 39 bases long and in frame from the first base. Sequenced sample: peripheral blood. The sequence is built from TRBV25-1 and TRBJ2-7; no D gene can be assigned with confidence. The receptor was isolated from a middle-aged man with active or convalescent COVID-19. The nucleotides are TGTGCCAGCAGTAAATCCCCAGCCTACGAGCAGTACTTC. Its protein is CASSKSPAYEQYF.